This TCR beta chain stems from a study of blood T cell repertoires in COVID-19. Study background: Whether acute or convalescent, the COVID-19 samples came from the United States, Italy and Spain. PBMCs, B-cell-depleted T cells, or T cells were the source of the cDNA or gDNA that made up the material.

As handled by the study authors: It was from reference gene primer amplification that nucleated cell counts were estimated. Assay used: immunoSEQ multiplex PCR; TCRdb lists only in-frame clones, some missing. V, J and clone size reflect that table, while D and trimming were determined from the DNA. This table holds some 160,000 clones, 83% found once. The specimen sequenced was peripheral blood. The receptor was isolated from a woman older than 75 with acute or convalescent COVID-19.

Here the CDR3 reads CASRDRAKNIQYF. CDR3 sequence (DNA): TGTGCCAGCAGGGACAGGGCCAAAAACATTCAGTACTTC. This rearrangement joins TRBV12-3 or TRBV12-4 to TRBJ2-4; TRBD1 matches 7 bases. The CDR3 is made up of 13 amino acids. Trimming cost V 6 bases and J 1 base; bases outside gene matches: 0.